A single sample gave rise to the 6 T cell receptor beta chains below, sequenced in a study of blood T cell repertoires in COVID-19. Assay used: immunoSEQ multiplex PCR; TCRdb lists only in-frame clones, some missing. The sample includes over 200,000 clones, 70% to 90% of them seen just once. Sample: peripheral blood. The receptors originated from a woman between 45 and 60 years old with acute or convalescent COVID-19.

The rearrangement uses TRBV29-1 and TRBJ2-3, with unresolved D. The CDR3 sequence is 12 residues long. V was shortened by 4 bases and J by 2 bases, with 7 bases between the two germline ends. The V gene's germline CDR1 is SQVTM and CDR2 ANQGSEA. CDR3 loop: CSVGGYTDTQYF. The CDR3, as DNA: TGCAGCGTTGGCGGCTACACAGATACGCAGTATTTT.

The rearrangement links TRBV2 to TRBJ1-4; D might be TRBD1 (5 bases). This CDR3 is built from 15 residues. Trimming stripped 4 bases from V and 9 bases from J, with 18 bases between. The germline gives CDR1 SNHLY, CDR2 FYNNEI. The CDR3 reads CASSARVGGAKKLFF. CDR3 DNA: TGTGCCAGCAGTGCCCGGGTGGGGGGAGCGAAAAAACTGTTTTTT.

The chain is built from TRBV27 and TRBJ1-1; no firm D call. The CDR3 covers 13 residues. The V end lost 3 bases, the J end lost 4 bases, and 9 bases lay between the germline ends. Germline V gene data show CDR1 as MNHEY and CDR2 as SMNVEV (reference sequence). CDR3 bases: TGTGCCAGCAGTTTTAGAGGGCCCACTGAAGCTTTCTTT. Encoded protein: CASSFRGPTEAFF.

The chain links TRBV4-3 to TRBJ1-2, with D possibly matching TRBD1 (5 bases). Germline CDR1 LGHNA, CDR2 YSLEER. V shed 3 bases and J shed 2 bases, with 16 bases lying between them. The CDR3 loop spans 16 amino acids. CDR3 in amino acids: CASSQERDPGNYGYTF. DNA of the CDR3: TGCGCCAGCAGCCAGGAAAGAGACCCAGGGAACTATGGCTACACCTTC.

The chain recombines TRBV4-1 with TRBJ2-1; 9 bases are shared with TRBD2. The germline V gene encodes CDR1 MGHRA and CDR2 YSYEKL. The CDR3 contains 14 residues. V shed 0 bases, J shed 10 bases, and the junction held 4 bases outside the gene matches. The CDR3 DNA follows: TGCGCCAGCAGCCAAGATAATGCGGGAGGGGAGCAGTTCTTC. Translating it yields CASSQDNAGGEQFF.

This clone was recorded only once. In DNA form, the CDR3 reads TGCGCCAGCAGCAAGGACAGGGTGGAGACCCAGTACTTC. Translation: CASSKDRVETQYF. The chain combines TRBV5-1 with TRBJ2-5; 8 bases are shared with TRBD1. CDR3 size: 13 residues. V was clipped by 4 bases and J by 5 bases; unmatched bases: 4. From germline, CDR1 is SGHRS and CDR2 YFSETQ.